This T cell receptor beta chain was sequenced in a study of T cell repertoires in cytomegalovirus infection. Across the study: Used in the study were CMV epitopes, some recently identified and HLA-C-restricted, others well-studied and HLA-B-restricted.

General study results and limits: There were carriers of CMV plus the relevant HLA, and cumulative public TCR beta family frequency identified them.

This clonotype was recorded once. The antigen is undetermined. The CDR3 spans 14 residues. Germline assignment: CDR1 SGHRS and CDR2 YFSETQ. With 4 bases clipped from V and 2 bases from J, the junction kept 2 bases outside the gene matches. MiXCR, applied by TCRdb to the reads, yields one record per CDR3 protein. The table records about 700,000 distinct CDR3 sequences, 33% of them present only once. The source of this sequence is a human donor in good health (CMV status not recorded). Some clones in this sample may be carry-over from other donors' samples. The sequencing used cultured PBMCs, collected from culture after CMV antigen stimulation. This chain links TRBV5-1 with TRBJ2-1; the match to TRBD2 covers 8 bases. The CDR3 here is CASSLSGTYNEQFF. Here the CDR3 DNA reads TGCGCCAGCAGCCTTAGCGGGACCTACAATGAGCAGTTCTTC. The complete variable domain, with remaining parts taken from reference TRBV5-1 and TRBJ2-1, reads KAGVTQTPRYLIKTRGQQVTLSCSPISGHRSVSWYQQTPGQGLQFLFEYFSETQRNKGNFPGRFSGRQFSNSRSEMNVSTLELGDSALYLCASSLSGTYNEQFFGPGTRLTVL.